This is a list of T cell receptor beta chains from one sample in a study of blood T cell repertoires in COVID-19. Some clones are missing from TCRdb's copy, which holds only in-frame ones; the method was immunoSEQ multiplex PCR. Of about 250,000 clones in the sample, roughly 88% are singletons; the top ten hold 5% to 6.5%. Sequences were obtained from peripheral blood. The receptors come from a woman in her twenties or thirties with COVID-19, enrolled during active disease. Both conserved end residues are part of each CDR3. The D gene is left open where the match is weak. Some rows mark clone size as missing; the rest say once, few, many or name a class of expanded clone.

D gene,clone size,V gene,J gene,CDR3 protein,CDR3 DNA
NA,NA,TRBV3-1/TRBV3-2,TRBJ1-4,CASSQDSGATNEKLFF,TGTGCCAGCAGCCAAGATTCCGGAGCAACTAATGAAAAACTGTTTTTT
NA,NA,TRBV4-2,TRBJ2-2,CASSQATGGTGELFF,TGTGCCAGCAGCCAAGCCACCGGGGGAACCGGGGAGCTGTTTTTT
NA,NA,TRBV5-4,TRBJ1-2,CASSFQGRSNYGYTF,TGTGCCAGCAGCTTCCAGGGGCGTTCTAACTATGGCTACACCTTC
NA,NA,TRBV4-3,TRBJ2-2,CANSQAGFAGELFF,TGCGCCAACAGCCAAGCCGGTTTCGCCGGGGAGCTGTTTTTT
TRBD2,NA,TRBV19,TRBJ2-1,CGTRGVAGESYNEQFF,TGTGGAACCCGAGGGGTAGCGGGGGAATCCTACAATGAGCAGTTCTTC
TRBD2,NA,TRBV3-1/TRBV3-2,TRBJ2-3,CASSQDLAGGDTQYF,TGTGCCAGCAGCCAAGATCTAGCGGGGGGGGATACGCAGTATTTT
NA,NA,TRBV4-1,TRBJ2-2,CASSFTNTGELFF,TGCGCCAGCAGCTTTACTAACACCGGGGAGCTGTTTTTT
TRBD1,NA,TRBV5-8,TRBJ1-1,CASSPYGQGAEAFF,TGTGCCAGCAGCCCCTACGGCCAGGGGGCTGAAGCTTTCTTT
NA,few,TRBV7-2,TRBJ1-2,CASSLSENTLYGYTF,TGTGCCAGCAGCTTAAGCGAAAACACCTTATATGGCTACACCTTC
TRBD1,few,TRBV7-2,TRBJ1-6,CASSLGVGGNYNSPLHF,TGTGCCAGCAGCCTAGGGGTAGGGGGCAACTATAATTCACCCCTCCACTTT
NA,once,TRBV24-1,TRBJ2-1,CATSEGQLFNEQFF,TGTGCCACCAGTGAGGGGCAGCTGTTCAATGAGCAGTTCTTC
TRBD2,NA,TRBV6-5,TRBJ2-2,CASTASGSATGELFF,TGTGCCAGCACCGCTAGCGGGAGTGCCACCGGGGAGCTGTTTTTT
NA,NA,TRBV24-1,TRBJ1-1,CATSDGRGNTEAFF,TGTGCCACCAGTGACGGAAGAGGGAACACTGAAGCTTTCTTT
TRBD2,NA,TRBV13,TRBJ2-3,CASSLGLAGLSTDTQYF,TGTGCCAGCAGCTTAGGGCTAGCGGGCCTAAGCACAGATACGCAGTATTTT
NA,NA,TRBV2,TRBJ1-4,CASSGRRGSTNEKLFF,TGTGCCAGCAGTGGTCGAAGGGGGTCTACTAATGAAAAACTGTTTTTT
TRBD1,NA,TRBV19,TRBJ2-2,CASSPWGPGGVTGELFF,TGTGCCAGTAGCCCCTGGGGGCCAGGGGGTGTTACCGGGGAGCTGTTTTTT
NA,NA,TRBV29-1,TRBJ2-2,CSVGQAGLTGELFF,TGCAGCGTTGGACAAGCAGGGCTCACCGGGGAGCTGTTTTTT
TRBD2,NA,TRBV11-3,TRBJ2-2,CASNQPGLQNTGELFF,TGTGCCAGCAACCAACCGGGACTACAAAACACCGGGGAGCTGTTTTTT
TRBD2,NA,TRBV6-1,TRBJ2-1,CASSGRTSGSYNEQFF,TGTGCCAGCAGTGGCAGGACTAGCGGCTCCTACAATGAGCAGTTCTTC
NA,NA,TRBV2,TRBJ1-6,CASSEGQSGDSPLHF,TGTGCCAGCAGTGAGGGGCAATCCGGCGATTCACCCCTCCACTTT
TRBD1,NA,TRBV4-1,TRBJ1-1,CASSPRTGQAMNTEAFF,TGCGCCAGCAGCCCCCGGACAGGGCAGGCCATGAACACTGAAGCTTTCTTT
TRBD1,NA,TRBV18,TRBJ2-7,CASSIGQGAFDEQYF,TGTGCCAGCTCTATAGGACAGGGGGCTTTCGACGAGCAGTACTTC
TRBD1,NA,TRBV27,TRBJ2-7,CASSPRGRWSYEQYF,TGTGCCAGCAGTCCCAGGGGGCGATGGTCCTACGAGCAGTACTTC
NA,NA,TRBV7-8,TRBJ1-2,CASSLAGGGHGYTF,TGTGCCAGCAGCTTAGCGGGTGGAGGGCACGGCTACACCTTC
TRBD2,once,TRBV7-8,TRBJ2-5,CASSAGTRAETQYF,TGTGCCAGCAGCGCCGGGACTAGGGCAGAGACCCAGTACTTC
NA,few,TRBV5-5,TRBJ1-3,CASSEIAGSGNTIYF,TGTGCCAGCAGCGAAATCGCCGGCTCTGGAAACACCATATATTTT
TRBD1,NA,TRBV19,TRBJ1-4,CASRPGQGNEKLFF,TGTGCCAGTAGACCGGGACAGGGAAACGAAAAACTGTTTTTT
TRBD2,NA,TRBV6-5,TRBJ2-1,CASQTSGNYNEQFF,TGTGCCAGCCAGACTAGCGGAAACTACAATGAGCAGTTCTTC
NA,NA,TRBV18,TRBJ1-1,CASSITGNTEAFF,TGTGCCAGCTCTATCACCGGGAACACTGAAGCTTTCTTT
NA,NA,TRBV24-1,TRBJ2-2,CATSDWSAAGELFF,TGTGCCACCAGTGATTGGTCCGCGGCCGGGGAGCTGTTTTTT
NA,NA,TRBV19,TRBJ1-6,CASSSAGVWDSPLHF,TGTGCCAGTAGTTCAGCAGGGGTCTGGGATTCACCCCTCCACTTT
NA,NA,TRBV7-2,TRBJ1-4,CASSLGGGAPLGKLFF,TGTGCCAGCAGCTTAGGGGGCGGGGCGCCTCTTGGAAAACTGTTTTTT
NA,NA,TRBV3-1/TRBV3-2,TRBJ2-7,CAAAGQGSYEQYF,TGTGCCGCAGCCGGGCAGGGGTCTTACGAGCAGTACTTC
TRBD1,NA,TRBV6-2/TRBV6-3,TRBJ2-4,CASSKDRGVNIQYF,TGTGCCAGCAGTAAGGACAGGGGGGTCAACATTCAGTACTTC
NA,NA,TRBV11-3,TRBJ2-1,CASSLWVQEANYNEQFF,TGTGCCAGCAGCTTATGGGTCCAGGAGGCCAACTACAATGAGCAGTTCTTC
TRBD1,NA,TRBV13,TRBJ1-1,CASSDTGQGGTEAFF,TGTGCCAGCAGCGATACGGGACAGGGAGGCACTGAAGCTTTCTTT
TRBD1,once,TRBV18,TRBJ1-1,CASSSDRVSTEAFF,TGTGCCAGCTCAAGCGACAGGGTTAGCACTGAAGCTTTCTTT
TRBD1,NA,TRBV2,TRBJ1-2,CASSVRQGAVNGYTF,TGTGCCAGCAGTGTCAGACAGGGGGCTGTCAATGGCTACACCTTC
NA,NA,TRBV6-5,TRBJ1-2,CASSYSRDSGRCTF,TGTGCCAGCAGTTACTCACGGGACTCAGGTCGATGCACCTTC
NA,NA,TRBV29-1,TRBJ1-4,CSGGGTGPNEKLFF,TGCAGCGGGGGGGGTACAGGCCCTAATGAAAAACTGTTTTTT
TRBD1,once,TRBV29-1,TRBJ1-3,CSVVQGAGNTIYF,TGCAGCGTGGTACAGGGGGCCGGAAACACCATATATTTT
TRBD1,NA,TRBV7-8,TRBJ1-5,CASSLRDRGFQPQHF,TGTGCCAGCAGCTTACGGGACAGGGGATTTCAGCCCCAGCATTTT
NA,once,TRBV24-1,TRBJ2-5,CATSDPMGSQETQYF,TGTGCCACCAGTGACCCGATGGGCAGTCAAGAGACCCAGTACTTC
TRBD2,NA,TRBV11-3,TRBJ2-1,CASSLASGGAAEQFF,TGTGCCAGCAGCTTAGCTAGCGGGGGGGCAGCTGAGCAGTTCTTC
TRBD2,NA,TRBV5-5,TRBJ2-1,CASSLPTSEFYNEQFF,TGTGCCAGCAGCTTGCCGACTAGCGAATTCTACAATGAGCAGTTCTTC
NA,NA,TRBV6-2/TRBV6-3,TRBJ1-1,CASSYSRDYKAFF,TGTGCCAGCAGTTACTCGAGGGACTACAAAGCTTTCTTT
NA,NA,TRBV4-3,TRBJ2-7,CASSPGRGYRYEQYF,TGCGCCAGCAGCCCCGGCAGGGGCTACCGTTACGAGCAGTACTTC
NA,NA,TRBV9,TRBJ2-2,CASSHSLSRELFF,TGTGCCAGCAGCCACTCCCTATCTCGGGAGCTGTTTTTT
NA,NA,TRBV27,TRBJ2-5,CASSFSSSSGETQYF,TGTGCCAGCAGTTTCTCCAGCTCTTCGGGGGAGACCCAGTACTTC
NA,NA,TRBV6-5,TRBJ1-2,CASSNSGAYGYTF,TGTGCCAGCAGCAATTCAGGGGCCTATGGCTACACCTTC
TRBD2,NA,TRBV2,TRBJ2-2,CASRGEGKNTGELFF,TGTGCCAGCAGAGGGGAGGGGAAGAACACCGGGGAGCTGTTTTTT
NA,NA,TRBV5-5,TRBJ1-4,CASSLWFVDEKLFF,TGTGCCAGCAGCTTGTGGTTTGTAGATGAAAAACTGTTTTTT
NA,NA,TRBV30,TRBJ1-3,CAWSEGAVEHGNTIYF,TGTGCCTGGAGTGAAGGGGCAGTTGAGCATGGAAACACCATATATTTT
NA,NA,TRBV5-1,TRBJ2-7,CASSLATRSYEQYF,TGCGCCAGCAGCTTGGCTACCCGGTCCTACGAGCAGTACTTC
NA,NA,TRBV9,TRBJ2-3,CASSVGFRTADTQYF,TGTGCCAGCAGCGTAGGATTTCGGACAGCAGATACGCAGTATTTT
TRBD1,NA,TRBV6-5,TRBJ2-1,CASRTGITSYNEQFF,TGTGCCAGCAGGACAGGGATAACGTCCTACAATGAGCAGTTCTTC
NA,NA,TRBV13,TRBJ2-7,CASSQGVLSSYEQYF,TGTGCCAGCAGCCAAGGGGTACTAAGCTCCTACGAGCAGTACTTC
TRBD1,NA,TRBV30,TRBJ1-1,CAWTTGQGGPEAFF,TGTGCCTGGACCACGGGACAGGGAGGGCCAGAAGCTTTCTTT
NA,NA,TRBV11-3,TRBJ2-6,CASSLSSGSGANVLTF,TGTGCCAGCAGCTTATCGTCGGGGAGCGGGGCCAACGTCCTGACTTTC
NA,NA,TRBV6-1,TRBJ1-2,CASSEALQAWHGYTF,TGTGCCAGCAGTGAAGCGCTGCAGGCTTGGCATGGCTACACCTTC